This T cell receptor (beta chain) came from a study of Tregs in tolerant kidney transplant recipients. Study summary: Related graft donors supplied nonmyeloablative bone marrow transplants, and mixed chimerism was transient.

Some clones are missing from TCRdb's copy, which holds only in-frame ones; the method was immunoSEQ multiplex PCR. The sample has 75,000 to 80,000 clones, approximately 90% seen once. The CDR3 covers 18 residues. Per the germline V gene, CDR1 is MDHEN and CDR2 is SYDVKM. After removal of 1 base from V and 0 bases from J, the junction contained 6 bases not matched to a gene. This sample comprised Tregs from blood, obtained before the transplant. The chain uses TRBV28 and TRBJ2-1; TRBD2 matches at 10 bases. The sequence came from a human donor who received a combined kidney and bone marrow transplant. This CDR3 reads CASSLSTSGASSYNEQFF. In nucleotides, the CDR3 is TGTGCCAGCAGTTTATCCACTAGCGGGGCTAGCTCCTACAATGAGCAGTTCTTC.